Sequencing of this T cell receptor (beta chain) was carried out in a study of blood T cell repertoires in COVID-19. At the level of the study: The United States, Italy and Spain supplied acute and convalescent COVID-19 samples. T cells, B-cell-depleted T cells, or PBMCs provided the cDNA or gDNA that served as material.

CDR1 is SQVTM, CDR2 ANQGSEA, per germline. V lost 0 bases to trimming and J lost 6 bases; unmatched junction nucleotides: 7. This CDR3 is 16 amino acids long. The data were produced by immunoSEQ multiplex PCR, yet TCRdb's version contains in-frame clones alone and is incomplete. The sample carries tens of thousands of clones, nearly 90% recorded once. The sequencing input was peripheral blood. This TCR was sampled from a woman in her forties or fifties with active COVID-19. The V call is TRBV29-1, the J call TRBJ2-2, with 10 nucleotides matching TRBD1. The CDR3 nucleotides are TGCAGCGTTGAAGACCTGACCGGGACAGGGGCCGGGGAGCTGTTTTTT. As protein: CSVEDLTGTGAGELFF.